These T cell receptor beta chains were read from a single sample in a study of blood T cell repertoires in COVID-19. Repertoires were generated with immunoSEQ multiplex PCR, while TCRdb's copy carries only in-frame clones and drops some. The repertoire holds approximately 180,000 clones, with approximately 82% as singletons. The source material was PBMCs or T cells enriched from blood (not recorded which). The receptors originated from a woman aged 55-75 years with acute COVID-19. The CDR3 runs from the conserved cysteine through the conserved F or W. A D gene is named only where the DNA matches it firmly. Clone size, where shown, is once, few, many, or a class for clones that have expanded.

clone size	V gene	J gene	D gene	CDR3 length	CDR3 DNA	CDR3 protein
once	TRBV5-4	TRBJ2-7	TRBD2	15	TGTGCCAGCAGCTTGTCTAGCGGGAGTTCCTACGAGCAGTACTTC	CASSLSSGSSYEQYF
.	TRBV29-1	TRBJ1-2	.	12	TGCAGCGCACTAGTAGGCGACTATGGCTACACCTTC	CSALVGDYGYTF
.	TRBV24-1	TRBJ2-3	TRBD2	16	TGTGCCACCAGTGACCGACTAGCGGGAGGGGGGGATACGCAGTATTTT	CATSDRLAGGGDTQYF
once	TRBV9	TRBJ2-3	.	14	TGTGCCAGCAGTCACGGACTTAACACAGATACGCAGTATTTT	CASSHGLNTDTQYF
.	TRBV2	TRBJ2-1	.	15	TGTGCCAGCAGTGCCGGGGGGCCTGCCTACAATGAGCAGTTCTTC	CASSAGGPAYNEQFF
.	TRBV4-3	TRBJ2-1	TRBD1	15	TGCGCCAGCTCCTATCAAGGACAGGGGACTTATGAGCAGTTCTTC	CASSYQGQGTYEQFF
.	TRBV30	TRBJ2-2	.	13	TGTGCCTGGAGTGGAGGGAGTCCCGGGGAGCTGTTTTTT	CAWSGGSPGELFF
.	TRBV9	TRBJ1-6	.	14	TGTGCCAGCAGCCTCGAACAGCTTAATTCACCCCTCCACTTT	CASSLEQLNSPLHF
.	TRBV9	TRBJ2-3	.	14	TGTGCCAGCAGCGTCAGCGGGAGCACAGATACGCAGTATTTT	CASSVSGSTDTQYF
.	TRBV27	TRBJ2-1	.	14	TGTGCCAGCAGTTCCAATTCCTTAGCGAGAGAGCAGTTCTTC	CASSSNSLAREQFF
.	TRBV7-2	TRBJ2-1	TRBD2	18	TGTGCCAGCAGCTTGAGTACTAGCGGGGGGTCTAGTAACAATGAGCAGTTCTTC	CASSLSTSGGSSNNEQFF